This T cell receptor beta chain was captured in a study of identical twins. The CDR3 loop spans 12 amino acids. Looked up from germline, CDR1 is SQVTM and CDR2 is ANQGSEA. V was clipped by 6 bases and J by 4 bases; unmatched bases: 4. TCRdb processed the 5' RACE reads anew with MiXCR; each CDR3 protein has one entry. The sample lists under 800,000 distinct CDR3 sequences, around 21% seen once, with about 4.5% in the top ten. The same specimen was also included in a second study, on T cells expressing NK-cell markers.

This receptor was taken from a woman aged 18-30 years in good health. The V call is TRBV29-1, the J call TRBJ2-7; the match to TRBD1 covers 9 bases. Sequencing used PBMCs. This CDR3 is CSVGTGLYEQYF. Written as DNA, the CDR3 is TGCAGCGTCGGGACAGGGCTTTACGAGCAGTACTTC.